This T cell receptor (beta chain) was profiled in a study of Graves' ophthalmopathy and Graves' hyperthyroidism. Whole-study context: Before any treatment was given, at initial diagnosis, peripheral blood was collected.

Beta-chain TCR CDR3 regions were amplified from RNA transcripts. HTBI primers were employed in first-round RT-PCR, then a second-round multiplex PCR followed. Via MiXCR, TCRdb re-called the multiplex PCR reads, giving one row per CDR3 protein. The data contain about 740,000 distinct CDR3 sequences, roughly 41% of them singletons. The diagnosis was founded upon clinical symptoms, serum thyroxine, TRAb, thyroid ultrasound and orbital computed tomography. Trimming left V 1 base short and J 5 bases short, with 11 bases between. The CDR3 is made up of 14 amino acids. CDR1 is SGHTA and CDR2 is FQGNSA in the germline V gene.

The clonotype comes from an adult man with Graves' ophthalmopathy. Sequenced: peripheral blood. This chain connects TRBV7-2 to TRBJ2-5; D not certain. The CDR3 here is CASSLVGFRETQYF. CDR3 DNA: TGTGCCAGCAGCTTAGTGGGGTTTCGCGAGACCCAGTACTTC.